The T cell receptor (beta chain) described here comes from a study of shared clonotypes between healthy human individuals. The data were produced by immunoSEQ multiplex PCR, yet TCRdb's version contains in-frame clones alone and is incomplete. The repertoire holds 600,000 to 750,000 clones, with around 72% as singletons. CD45RA-negative memory and CD45RA+ naive subsets were split from the CD4+ cells. The receptor was derived from a woman in her thirties in good health. Sequencing was performed on memory CD4+ T cells sorted from blood. Subset here: CD45RA-negative fraction.

CDR3 amino acids: CASSPPDGTDTQYF. CDR3 coding DNA: TGTGCCAGCTCACCACCAGACGGCACAGATACGCAGTATTTT. V and J are TRBV18 and TRBJ2-3; D remains ambiguous. Trimming removed 0 bases at V and 1 base at J, with 5 bases between. The CDR3 is made up of 14 amino acids. From germline, CDR1 is KGHSH and CDR2 LQKENI.